The 11 T cell receptor beta chains below come from one sample, sequenced in a study of shared clonotypes between healthy human individuals. Here immunoSEQ multiplex PCR was the method, and the copy in TCRdb shows in-frame clones only, minus some. The data show roughly 1,600,000 clones, approximately 98.5% seen once. The sample consisted of naive CD4+ T cells sorted from blood. The subset was: CD45RA+ positively selected. These receptors all stem from a man aged 25-45 years in good health.

This clone was observed once. This chain links TRBV18 with TRBJ2-7; TRBD1 matches 9 bases. J gave up 5 bases and V 3 bases, and 5 bases lay outside the gene matches. Germline V lookup: CDR1 KGHSH, CDR2 LQKENI. The CDR3 totals 14 residues. CDR3 protein: CASSPGQGLDEQYF. The CDR3 DNA sequence: TGTGCCAGCTCACCGGGACAGGGTCTTGACGAGCAGTACTTC.

This chain connects TRBV6-1 to TRBJ2-1, with TRBD2 matching over 7 bases. The CDR3 contains 13 residues. Trimming at V came to 5 bases and at J to 9 bases, leaving 7 bases not matched to a gene. CDR1 is MNHNS and CDR2 is SASEGT in the germline V gene. The CDR3 protein is CASSSRSGGEQFF. CDR3 in DNA: TGTGCCAGCAGTTCCCGGTCGGGAGGTGAGCAGTTCTTC.

V usage is TRBV18 and J usage is TRBJ2-7; 11 positions match TRBD1. The CDR3 sequence is 15 residues long. V dropped 3 bases and J dropped 5; count of bases not matched to a gene: 6. Germline CDR1 is KGHSH and CDR2 is LQKENI. The CDR3 coding sequence is TGTGCCAGCTCACCGACAGGGACAGGGGGTCACGAGCAGTACTTC. Translation gives CASSPTGTGGHEQYF.

The chain links TRBV6-5 to TRBJ1-2; D remains ambiguous. V lost 6 bases, J lost 4 bases, and 15 bases lay in between. The CDR3 extends over 14 amino acids. The germline V gene encodes CDR1 MNHEY and CDR2 SVGAGI. The CDR3 protein is CASSPYGEGYGYTF. The DNA of the CDR3 is TGTGCCAGCAGCCCCTACGGGGAAGGCTATGGCTACACCTTC.

This clone was found once. The V call is TRBV7-2, the J call TRBJ2-1, with D uncertain. The germline gives CDR1 SGHTA, CDR2 FQGNSA. This CDR3 has 13 residues. The ends were cut back, 5 bases at V and 7 bases at J, with 12 bases in the middle. CDR3 sequence: CASSTFRVNEQFF. As DNA, the CDR3 is TGTGCCAGCAGCACCTTTCGGGTAAATGAGCAGTTCTTC.

This rearrangement joins TRBV4-1 to TRBJ2-1, with 8 bases that match TRBD2. Trimming took 0 bases from V and 3 from J; bases not matched to a gene: 4. There are 16 residues in the CDR3. Germline V lookup: CDR1 MGHRA, CDR2 YSYEKL. CDR3 residues: CASSQEIAGFYNEQFF. As DNA, the CDR3 is TGCGCCAGCAGCCAAGAAATAGCGGGATTCTACAATGAGCAGTTCTTC.

The chain couples TRBV7-2 to TRBJ2-7, with D possibly TRBD2 on 6 matching bases. The germline V gene has CDR1 SGHTA and CDR2 FQGNSA. The CDR3 has 16 residues. Deletions cut 7 bases from V and 2 bases from J, with 21 bases between. The CDR3 nucleotides read TGTGCCAGCAAGCCCGGAGGGCTGGAGGTAACCTACGAGCAGTACTTC. Translated: CASKPGGLEVTYEQYF.

The gene calls are TRBV19 and TRBJ2-3; 8 bases line up with TRBD1. Germline-derived CDR1 and CDR2 are LNHDA and SQIVND (reference sequence). The V and J ends lost 5 bases and 1 base, in that order; junction bases with no gene match: 8. This CDR3 has 16 residues. The CDR3 region has the DNA TGTGCCAGTAGTCTTGGACAGGGAAAGGGCACAGATACGCAGTATTTT. It yields the protein CASSLGQGKGTDTQYF.

This chain joins TRBV18 and TRBJ2-1, with D possibly being TRBD2 (7 bases). Between the trimmed V and J ends, which lost 5 bases and 6 bases, there was a span of 20 bases. CDR1 KGHSH and CDR2 LQKENI come from the germline V gene. This CDR3 comprises 16 residues. CDR3 bases: TGTGCCAGCTCAAGGTTGAGCGGGACATCTGGCAATGAGCAGTTCTTC. As protein: CASSRLSGTSGNEQFF.

The chain uses TRBV7-9 and TRBJ1-4; maybe TRBD1 (6 bases). The V and J ends lost 7 bases and 4 bases respectively, with 13 bases between them. Germline CDR1 reads SEHNR; CDR2 reads FQNEAQ (reference sequence). The CDR3 runs to 14 residues. CDR3 in DNA: TGTGCCAGCACCCGACAGGCGAGTAATGAAAAACTGTTTTTT. It encodes CASTRQASNEKLFF. The complete variable domain, with remaining parts taken from reference TRBV7-9 and TRBJ1-4, reads DTGVSQNPRHKITKRGQNVTFRCDPISEHNRLYWYRQTLGQGPEFLTYFQNEAQLEKSRLLSDRFSAERPKGSFSTLEIQRTEQGDSAMYLCASTRQASNEKLFFGSGTQLSVL.

The V call is TRBV18, the J call TRBJ1-4; D is possibly TRBD1 (6 bases). CDR1 KGHSH and CDR2 LQKENI come from the germline V gene. V shed 5 bases and J shed 0 bases, with 10 bases lying between them. There are 15 residues in the CDR3. CDR3 sequence: CASSVRTATNEKLFF. CDR3 in DNA: TGTGCCAGCTCAGTTCGGACAGCAACTAATGAAAAACTGTTTTTT.